This TCR beta chain was recorded in a study of blood T cells in healthy people across ages (dated by TCRdb to between 2014 and 2017). Study-level background: In model experiments, roughly one uniquely barcoded TCR beta cDNA molecule per two T cells was captured by template switching. The study measured age-related changes in TCR beta repertoire diversity using deep sequencing normalized with unique cDNA molecular identifiers. The study analyzed two additional independent replicas of 1 million unique cDNA reads from the same blood draw for two donors, one aged 18 to 30 and one aged 80 or older. Donors of different ages were randomly distributed across sequencing lanes to avoid experimental bias. Donors were grouped into four age groups: young (average roughly 15 years), middle-aged (39), aged (around 56) and long-lived (approximately 75). General conclusions and limits of the study: The percentage of naive T cells measured by flow cytometry correlated strongly with observed TCR beta diversity. Conclusive comparison of naive and antigen-experienced compartments was prevented by the profiling of bulk unsorted PBMCs. Compared with the aged group, more naive CD4+ T cells, fewer expanded clones and increased TCR diversity were shown by the long-lived group, suggesting age selection. Estimates of total diversity based on one million sequenced T cells were regarded as lower bounds and as underestimates. Because donor CMV infection status was unknown, age-related changes in expanded clonotypes were potentially confounded. Observed TCR beta diversity per million T cells fell roughly linearly with age, and a significant reduction was already apparent by age about 43.

The library relied on 5' RACE. Sequenced on an Illumina HiSeq 2500. A second PCR of about 6 to 11 cycles was run with a J-beta primer mix and a sample-barcoded 5' primer. A unique molecular identifier was introduced onto each TCR beta cDNA molecule by a template-switch 5' adaptor carrying 12 random nucleotides. Each sample yielded at least 2.5 million CDR3-containing paired-end reads. First-strand cDNA synthesis was performed from all RNA using the Mint cDNA synthesis kit, with priming by a TRBC-specific oligonucleotide. Following uracil-DNA glycosylase treatment, a first 18-cycle PCR with universal primers M1SS and BC2_uni_R was performed on all cDNA. Processing in the source paper ran as follows. Normalization of each sample was performed by random selection of 1 million high-quality reads, each carrying a distinct molecular identifier. Instead of being binned into consensus sequences, reads with shared molecular identifiers were discarded. CDR3 identification, clonotype clustering and error correction used MiTCR with a Q25 quality threshold and the strictest error-elimination algorithm. A nonparametric unseen species model with Euler transformation was used to estimate a lower bound on total TCR beta diversity. The raw public data were reprocessed by TCRdb itself: fastp quality trimming at Q25, MiXCR clonotype calling, in-frame beta chains only. Rows are combined by CDR3 protein, so each entry shows the most common genes and DNA. For this entry, the V and J calls and clone size follow TCRdb and not the study's own pipeline. The sample contains 1.5 million to 2 million distinct CDR3 sequences, roughly 27% of them found a single time. About 7.7% of the sample comes from the top ten.

The roughly 39 donors, aged roughly 6 to 90 years, were systemically healthy Caucasian individuals from Russia. Ten milliliters of peripheral blood were drawn from each donor into EDTA-treated Vacutainer tubes. Ficoll-Paque density-gradient centrifugation was used to isolate PBMCs, with at least 6 million per sample. Trizol reagent was used to extract total RNA from PBMCs, with at least 5 micrograms per sample. For every donor, an aliquot of PBMCs went through flow cytometry to measure the percentages of naive CD45RAhigh/CD27high T cells. The germline V gene supplies CDR1 MGHDK and CDR2 SYGVNS. The CDR3, cysteine through phenylalanine, is 15 amino acids long. CDR3 DNA is the only sequence kept; it has 45 bases, read in frame from the first base. A distance of 10 bases separates the germline ends of V and J, which lose 1 base and 4 bases respectively. For this clonotype: Its antigen is currently not known. It has no much larger one-base neighbor in the sample; base qualities were not kept.

The chain is assembled from TRBV25-1 and TRBJ2-2; TRBD2 is a possible D gene, resting on 6 matching bases. The receptor's source is a woman in her thirties in good health. Sequencing was done on a sample of blood. The DNA sequence is TGTGCCAGCAGTGAATCGGGAGTTGGCACCGGGGAGCTGTTTTTT. This translates into CASSESGVGTGELFF.